These T cell receptor beta chains were read from a single sample in a study of molecular identifiers for immune sequencing clone quantification. One entry per CDR3 protein results from TCRdb running MiXCR on the PCR reads. The sample lists about 9,800 distinct CDR3 sequences; 15% to 20% were seen once. The sample consisted of naive CD8+ T cells from blood, with Jurkat cell RNA spiked in. The source of these receptors is a human donor in good health. Some libraries in this study had Jurkat cell RNA spiked in. The CDR3 runs from the conserved cysteine through the conserved F or W. D genes are given only for firm matches. Some rows mark clone size as missing; the rest say once, few, many or name a class of expanded clone.

CDR3aa,CDR3nt,v_gene,j_gene,d_gene,abundance
CASRNPPGQGYTGELFF,TGTGCCAGTAGAAATCCTCCCGGACAGGGGTACACCGGGGAGCTGTTTTTT,TRBV19,TRBJ2-2,TRBD1,medium-sized
CASSRDRTDTQYF,TGTGCCAGCAGTCGGGACAGAACAGATACGCAGTATTTT,TRBV27,TRBJ2-3,TRBD1,medium-sized
CASSSSGTRASYEQYF,TGTGCCAGCAGTTCTTCCGGGACCCGAGCTTCCTACGAGCAGTACTTC,TRBV27,TRBJ2-7,-,medium-sized
CASSFASLANTGELFF,TGTGCCAGCAGCTTCGCTAGCCTCGCGAACACCGGGGAGCTGTTTTTT,TRBV7-6,TRBJ2-2,-,-
CASSPPGDEKLFF,TGTGCCAGCAGTCCCCCAGGCGATGAAAAACTGTTTTTT,TRBV7-9,TRBJ1-4,-,-
CASSPGTGSYEQYF,TGTGCCAGCAGCCCCGGGACAGGTTCCTACGAGCAGTACTTC,TRBV7-2,TRBJ2-7,TRBD1,medium-sized
CASSLSYRDEQFF,TGTGCCAGCAGTTTAAGTTACCGCGATGAGCAGTTCTTC,TRBV27,TRBJ2-1,-,medium-sized
CAWTGTGGTDTQYF,TGTGCCTGGACTGGGACAGGGGGCACAGATACGCAGTATTTT,TRBV30,TRBJ2-3,TRBD1,many
CASSFSADTQYF,TGTGCCAGCAGCTTTTCCGCAGATACGCAGTATTTT,TRBV7-8,TRBJ2-3,-,medium-sized
CASSSLAGGSDTQYF,TGTGCCAGCAGCTCACTAGCGGGGGGGTCAGATACGCAGTATTTT,TRBV7-2,TRBJ2-3,TRBD2,medium-sized
CATSTPTLAGVRGEQFF,TGTGCCACCAGCACTCCGACACTAGCGGGAGTGAGGGGTGAGCAGTTCTTC,TRBV15,TRBJ2-1,TRBD2,medium-sized
CATSRVTVPGELFF,TGTGCCACCAGCAGAGTTACAGTACCCGGGGAGCTGTTTTTT,TRBV15,TRBJ2-2,-,medium-sized
CASSSGLEGNTGELFF,TGTGCCAGCAGTTCGGGGCTAGAGGGCAACACCGGGGAGCTGTTTTTT,TRBV27,TRBJ2-2,-,many
CASRPYSSGRSTDTQYF,TGTGCCAGCAGGCCCTATTCTAGCGGGCGAAGCACAGATACGCAGTATTTT,TRBV7-2,TRBJ2-3,TRBD2,medium-sized
CASSLEGVGANVLTF,TGTGCCAGCAGTTTAGAAGGGGTTGGGGCCAACGTCCTGACTTTC,TRBV12-3/TRBV12-4,TRBJ2-6,-,many
CASSYPPGYSNQPQHF,TGTGCCAGCAGTTACCCCCCAGGGTATAGCAATCAGCCCCAGCATTTT,TRBV6-6,TRBJ1-5,-,many
CATSDLSHTQYF,TGTGCCACCAGTGACCTTAGCCATACGCAGTATTTT,TRBV24-1,TRBJ2-3,-,medium-sized
CASSSVGTEAFF,TGCGCCAGCAGCTCAGTGGGCACTGAAGCTTTCTTT,TRBV5-1,TRBJ1-1,-,medium-sized
CASSQDPGVNEKLFF,TGCGCCAGCAGCCAAGATCCCGGGGTGAATGAAAAACTGTTTTTT,TRBV4-1,TRBJ1-4,-,medium-sized
CSVLGLAGSTDTQYF,TGCAGCGTCCTGGGGCTAGCGGGGAGCACAGATACGCAGTATTTT,TRBV29-1,TRBJ2-3,TRBD2,medium-sized
CATSSVQSEQFF,TGTGCCACCAGCAGCGTACAGAGTGAGCAGTTCTTC,TRBV15,TRBJ2-1,-,many
CASRIDRDTEAFF,TGTGCCAGCAGAATAGATAGGGACACTGAAGCTTTCTTT,TRBV27,TRBJ1-1,-,medium-sized
CASSLASGATDTQYF,TGCGCCAGCAGCTTGGCTAGCGGAGCTACAGATACGCAGTATTTT,TRBV5-1,TRBJ2-3,TRBD2,many
CASSLFRETQYF,TGTGCCAGCAGTTTATTCCGAGAGACCCAGTACTTC,TRBV12-3/TRBV12-4,TRBJ2-5,-,many
CASSNPWGGHRNQPQHF,TGTGCCAGTAGTAATCCCTGGGGTGGGCACCGCAATCAGCCCCAGCATTTT,TRBV19,TRBJ1-5,-,many
CSVEGSETFYEQYF,TGCAGCGTTGAAGGGTCCGAGACCTTCTACGAGCAGTACTTC,TRBV29-1,TRBJ2-7,-,medium-sized
CASSLGHGTTDTQYF,TGTGCCAGCAGCTTGGGACACGGGACCACAGATACGCAGTATTTT,TRBV5-8,TRBJ2-3,-,many
CASSQGWDRGNTEAFF,TGCGCCAGCAGCCAAGGATGGGACAGGGGGAACACTGAAGCTTTCTTT,TRBV4-1,TRBJ1-1,TRBD1,medium-sized
CASSLLGGRQETQYF,TGTGCCAGCAGCTTGTTGGGGGGGCGGCAAGAGACCCAGTACTTC,TRBV5-4,TRBJ2-5,-,many
CASTRTSGTDTQYF,TGTGCCAGCACCAGGACTAGCGGTACAGATACGCAGTATTTT,TRBV7-2,TRBJ2-3,TRBD2,-
CASSLTWSGMYNEQFF,TGTGCCAGCAGTTTAACATGGAGCGGGATGTACAATGAGCAGTTCTTC,TRBV27,TRBJ2-1,TRBD2,many
CASSIQGLRTEAFF,TGTGCCAGTAGTATCCAGGGGCTGAGGACTGAAGCTTTCTTT,TRBV19,TRBJ1-1,-,medium-sized
CASNRDSSTDTQYF,TGTGCCAGTAACCGGGACAGTTCCACAGATACGCAGTATTTT,TRBV19,TRBJ2-3,TRBD1,-
CASGLNGGLRNQPQHF,TGTGCCAGCGGACTCAACGGGGGGTTGAGAAATCAGCCCCAGCATTTT,TRBV6-1,TRBJ1-5,-,many
CAISVSGGPTDTQYF,TGTGCCATCAGTGTGTCGGGGGGGCCGACAGATACGCAGTATTTT,TRBV10-3,TRBJ2-3,TRBD2,medium-sized
CASSYYDGQETQYF,TGTGCCAGCAGTTACTACGACGGTCAAGAGACCCAGTACTTC,TRBV6-2/TRBV6-3,TRBJ2-5,-,medium-sized
CASTSWEGTEAFF,TGTGCCAGCACTTCCTGGGAAGGCACTGAAGCTTTCTTT,TRBV27,TRBJ1-1,-,many